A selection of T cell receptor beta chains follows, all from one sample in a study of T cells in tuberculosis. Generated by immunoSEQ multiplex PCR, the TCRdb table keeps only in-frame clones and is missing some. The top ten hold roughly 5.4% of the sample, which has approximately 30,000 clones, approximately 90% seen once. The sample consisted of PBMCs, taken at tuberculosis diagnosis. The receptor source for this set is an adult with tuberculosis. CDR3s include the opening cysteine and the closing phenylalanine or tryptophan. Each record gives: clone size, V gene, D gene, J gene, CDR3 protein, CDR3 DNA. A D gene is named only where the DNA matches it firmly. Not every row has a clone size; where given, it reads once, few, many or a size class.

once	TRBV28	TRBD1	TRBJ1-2	CASSLPTGARYGYTF	TGTGCCAGCAGTTTACCCACAGGGGCTCGCTATGGCTACACCTTC
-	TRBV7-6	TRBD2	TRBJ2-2	CASSLALPGGTNTGELFF	TGTGCCAGCAGCTTAGCGCTTCCGGGGGGAACAAACACCGGGGAGCTGTTTTTT
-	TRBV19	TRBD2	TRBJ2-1	CASSIKRGHNEQFF	TGTGCCAGTAGTATAAAGCGGGGACACAATGAGCAGTTCTTC
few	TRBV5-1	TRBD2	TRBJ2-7	CASSSYLAGGNEQYF	TGCGCCAGCAGCTCGTACCTAGCGGGAGGTAACGAGCAGTACTTC
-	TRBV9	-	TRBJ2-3	CASSVVTGGDTQYF	TGTGCCAGCAGCGTAGTTACAGGTGGGGATACGCAGTATTTT
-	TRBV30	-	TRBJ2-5	CAWIPGGSGETQYF	TGTGCCTGGATCCCGGGGGGCAGCGGGGAGACCCAGTACTTC
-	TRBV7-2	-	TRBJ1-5	CASSGGRHQPQHF	TGTGCCAGCAGCGGCGGTAGGCATCAGCCCCAGCATTTT
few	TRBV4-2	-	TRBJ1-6	CASSQVGGNSPLHF	TGTGCCAGCAGCCAAGTCGGAGGAAATTCACCCCTCCACTTT
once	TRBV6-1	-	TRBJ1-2	CASSDSGTSYGYTF	TGTGCCAGCAGTGATTCCGGGACAAGTTATGGCTACACCTTC
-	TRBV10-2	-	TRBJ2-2	CASSVGQGGDGELFF	TGCGCCAGCAGTGTTGGGCAGGGCGGTGACGGGGAGCTGTTTTTT
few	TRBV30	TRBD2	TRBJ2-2	CASSGGPITGELFF	TGTGCCAGCTCGGGAGGGCCCATTACCGGGGAGCTGTTTTTT
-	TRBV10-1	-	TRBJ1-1	CASTQTGNTEAFF	TGCGCCAGCACCCAGACAGGGAACACTGAAGCTTTCTTT
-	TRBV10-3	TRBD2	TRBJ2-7	CAISDPGLAGGKSYEQYF	TGTGCCATCAGTGACCCCGGACTAGCGGGAGGAAAGAGCTACGAGCAGTACTTC
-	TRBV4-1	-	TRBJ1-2	CASSQGGRLGGYTF	TGCGCCAGCAGCCAAGGGGGGAGGCTAGGTGGCTACACCTTC
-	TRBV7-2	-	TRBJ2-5	CASSLDGGYQETQYF	TGTGCCAGCAGCTTAGATGGCGGTTATCAAGAGACCCAGTACTTC
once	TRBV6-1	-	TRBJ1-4	CASTANEKLFF	TGTGCCAGCACGGCTAATGAAAAACTGTTTTTT
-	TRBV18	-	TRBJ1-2	CASSPGQAGYGYTF	TGTGCCAGCTCACCGGGCCAAGCAGGGTATGGCTACACCTTC
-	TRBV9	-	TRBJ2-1	CASSVVVEDEQFF	TGTGCCAGCAGCGTAGTAGTAGAGGATGAGCAGTTCTTC
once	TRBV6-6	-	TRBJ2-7	CASSPETRVGDEQYF	TGTGCCAGCAGCCCTGAGACCCGGGTCGGGGACGAGCAGTACTTC
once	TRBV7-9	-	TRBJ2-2	CASSPTDTNTGELFF	TGTGCCAGCAGCCCGACAGATACGAACACCGGGGAGCTGTTTTTT
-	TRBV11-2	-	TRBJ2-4	CASSSAAHVGIQYF	TGTGCCAGCAGCTCGGCGGCCCATGTAGGCATTCAGTACTTC
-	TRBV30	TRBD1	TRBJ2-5	CAWSFGQAKETQYF	TGTGCCTGGAGTTTTGGACAGGCTAAAGAGACCCAGTACTTC
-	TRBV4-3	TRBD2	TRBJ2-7	CASSQTSSGTYEQYF	TGCGCCAGCAGCCAAACGTCTAGCGGTACCTACGAGCAGTACTTC
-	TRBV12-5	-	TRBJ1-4	CASGLGQTIGANEKLFF	TGTGCTAGTGGCCTCGGACAGACAATAGGGGCTAATGAAAAACTGTTTTTT
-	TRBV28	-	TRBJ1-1	CASSPSPRILMVTEAFF	TGTGCCAGCAGTCCATCCCCCAGAATCCTTATGGTGACTGAAGCTTTCTTT
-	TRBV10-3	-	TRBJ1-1	CATYGVGVGHWESTEAFF	TGTGCCACCTATGGGGTAGGTGTGGGCCATTGGGAGAGCACTGAAGCTTTCTTT
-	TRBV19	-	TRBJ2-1	CASSIGYGNEQFF	TGTGCCAGTAGTATAGGTTACGGGAATGAGCAGTTCTTC
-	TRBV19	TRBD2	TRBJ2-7	CASRAAGESREQYF	TGTGCCAGTAGGGCAGCGGGAGAGTCGAGAGAGCAGTACTTC